A single TCR beta chain is shown here with its context. Its antigen is unidentified. The junction differs from germline at one of its ends, possibly a read error. Time point specified: blood 2 weeks post-SBRT. Treatment given: 15 Gy SBRT to primary tumor, nephrectomy 4 weeks later. Using immunoSEQ multiplex PCR, the repertoire was profiled, and TCRdb retains in-frame clones only, with some absent. The top ten hold over 10% of the sample, which has roughly 150,000 clones, 80% to 90% seen once. This sample was included in a study of radiation and T cells in renal cell carcinoma. The study, taken as a whole, reports: From baseline, blood top tumor clonotypes peaked at 2 weeks post-radiation.

Germline V gives CDR1 LGHNA, CDR2 YNFKEQ. There are 13 residues in the CDR3. The sequence came from a woman between 45 and 60 years old with renal cell carcinoma. The chain has TRBV4-2 and TRBJ2-1; 11 nucleotides line up with TRBD2. The sample was blood, taken from a patient whose treatment included radiotherapy and nephrectomy. DNA for the CDR3: TGTGCCAGCAGCCAAGGAGTAGCGGGGGGGTTACTCTTC. As protein: CASSQGVAGGLLF.